This is a list of T cell receptor beta chains from one sample in a study of blood T cell repertoires in COVID-19. Repertoires were generated with immunoSEQ multiplex PCR, while TCRdb's copy carries only in-frame clones and drops some. The table includes approximately 160,000 clones, approximately 81% detected once. Input material: peripheral blood. The receptors here all came from a woman aged 55-70 years with COVID-19, enrolled during active disease. Both conserved end residues are part of each CDR3. The order of the fields is J gene, D gene, clone size, V gene, CDR3 protein, CDR3 DNA. D genes are given only for firm matches. Only part of the rows carry a size: once, few, many, or a class if the clone is expanded.

>TRBJ1-2|-|-|TRBV18
CASSPPQGSLTNYGYTF
TGTGCCAGCTCACCACCGCAGGGAAGCCTTACTAACTATGGCTACACCTTC
>TRBJ1-2|TRBD1|-|TRBV18
CASSPNGQAGYTF
TGTGCCAGCTCCCCCAATGGACAGGCCGGCTACACCTTC
>TRBJ2-1|TRBD2|-|TRBV6-5
CASAGLANNEQFF
TGTGCCAGCGCGGGACTAGCAAACAATGAGCAGTTCTTC
>TRBJ2-3|TRBD1|-|TRBV7-3
CASSPFPRTGGTDTQYF
TGTGCCAGCAGCCCCTTCCCTCGGACAGGGGGCACAGATACGCAGTATTTT
>TRBJ1-2|TRBD1|-|TRBV7-2
CASSPPGQGYGYTF
TGTGCCAGCAGCCCTCCGGGACAGGGTTATGGCTACACCTTC
>TRBJ2-7|-|-|TRBV9
CASSVGAGTSYEQYF
TGTGCCAGCAGCGTAGGGGCAGGAACCTCCTACGAGCAGTACTTC
>TRBJ1-2|-|few|TRBV6-2/TRBV6-3
CASSTGTHGYTF
TGTGCCAGCAGCACCGGGACACATGGCTACACCTTC
>TRBJ1-2|-|-|TRBV2
CASREWTLLVYGYTF
TGTGCCAGCAGGGAATGGACACTACTCGTCTATGGCTACACCTTC
>TRBJ1-1|-|-|TRBV6-5
CASSPQGRHTEAFF
TGTGCCAGCAGTCCACAGGGTCGTCACACTGAAGCTTTCTTT
>TRBJ1-2|-|-|TRBV6-5
CASRNDRVYGYTF
TGTGCCAGCAGGAACGACAGAGTCTATGGCTACACCTTC
>TRBJ2-1|TRBD1|few|TRBV3-1/TRBV3-2
CASSPGQGDHNEQFF
TGTGCCAGCAGCCCAGGACAGGGGGACCACAATGAGCAGTTCTTC
>TRBJ1-6|-|once|TRBV27
CASSLMGQNSPLHF
TGTGCCAGCAGTTTAATGGGACAAAATTCACCCCTCCACTTT
>TRBJ2-2|-|-|TRBV7-3
CASSLTSYTGELFF
TGTGCCAGCAGCTTAACTAGCTACACCGGGGAGCTGTTTTTT
>TRBJ1-1|-|-|TRBV5-1
CASSFRGERTEAFF
TGCGCCAGCAGCTTCCGCGGGGAGAGGACTGAAGCTTTCTTT
>TRBJ1-1|-|-|TRBV6-5
CASTGKGAEAFF
TGTGCCAGCACAGGTAAGGGGGCTGAAGCTTTCTTT
>TRBJ1-2|-|-|TRBV19
CASSIKGGSGYTF
TGTGCCAGTAGTATAAAGGGAGGCAGCGGCTACACCTTC
>TRBJ1-1|-|-|TRBV7-3
CASSSTRNTEAFF
TGTGCCAGCAGCTCCACAAGGAACACTGAAGCTTTCTTT
>TRBJ2-5|TRBD1|-|TRBV6-2/TRBV6-3
CASTPGGLETQYF
TGTGCCAGCACCCCAGGGGGCTTAGAGACCCAGTACTTC
>TRBJ1-2|-|-|TRBV18
CASSPLRAEGYTF
TGTGCCAGCTCACCACTCAGGGCGGAAGGCTACACCTTC
>TRBJ2-6|TRBD1|-|TRBV9
CASSGDRGKSGANVLTF
TGTGCCAGCAGCGGGGACAGGGGAAAGTCTGGGGCCAACGTCCTGACTTTC
>TRBJ2-1|TRBD2|-|TRBV5-1
CASSPGTSGDEQFF
TGCGCCAGCAGCCCCGGGACTAGCGGCGATGAGCAGTTCTTC
>TRBJ1-1|-|-|TRBV18
CASSLGRNTEAFF
TGTGCCAGCTCCCTCGGGAGGAACACTGAAGCTTTCTTT
>TRBJ1-2|-|-|TRBV5-4
CASSFSGVEGYTF
TGTGCCAGCAGCTTCTCCGGTGTCGAGGGCTACACCTTC
>TRBJ1-5|-|-|TRBV11-2
CASSPGANIINQPQHF
TGTGCCAGCAGCCCAGGGGCTAATATAATCAATCAGCCCCAGCATTTT
>TRBJ1-5|TRBD1|-|TRBV29-1
CSVLTGQNSNQPQHF
TGCAGCGTTCTCACGGGACAGAATAGCAATCAGCCCCAGCATTTT
>TRBJ1-1|-|-|TRBV5-1
CASSILGGEVTEAFF
TGCGCCAGCAGCATCCTAGGGGGAGAGGTTACTGAAGCTTTCTTT
>TRBJ2-7|TRBD2|-|TRBV5-1
CASSRSGVTYEQYF
TGCGCCAGCAGCCGTAGCGGGGTAACCTACGAGCAGTACTTC
>TRBJ1-6|TRBD1|few|TRBV6-5
CASSYSEGAGDSPLHF
TGTGCCAGCAGTTACTCGGAGGGGGCTGGGGATTCACCCCTCCACTTT
>TRBJ1-3|TRBD1|-|TRBV29-1
CSALDRGGSGNTIYF
TGCAGCGCCTTGGACAGGGGGGGATCTGGAAACACCATATATTTT
>TRBJ1-4|-|once|TRBV3-1/TRBV3-2
CASSQRPSSDEKLFF
TGTGCCAGCAGCCAACGGCCTAGTTCGGATGAAAAACTGTTTTTT
>TRBJ2-3|-|-|TRBV5-5
CASTLAESTDTQYF
TGTGCCAGCACGTTAGCGGAAAGCACAGATACGCAGTATTTT
>TRBJ1-1|TRBD1|-|TRBV19
CASSKGQVGWNTEAFF
TGTGCCAGTAGTAAGGGACAGGTGGGGTGGAACACTGAAGCTTTCTTT
>TRBJ1-5|-|-|TRBV10-2
CASSGRGNQPQHF
TGCGCCAGCAGTGGGAGGGGAAATCAGCCCCAGCATTTT
>TRBJ1-1|-|-|TRBV10-3
CAISDFEQGEAFF
TGTGCCATCAGTGATTTTGAACAGGGTGAAGCTTTCTTT
>TRBJ1-4|-|-|TRBV10-2
CASSPDRVKLFF
TGCGCCAGCAGTCCTGATCGGGTAAAACTGTTTTTT
>TRBJ2-1|-|-|TRBV5-1
CASSLYSNNEQFF
TGCGCCAGCAGCTTGTACTCCAACAATGAGCAGTTCTTC
>TRBJ1-2|TRBD1|few|TRBV18
CASSPGTGNSYGYTF
TGTGCCAGCTCACCGGGGACAGGGAATTCCTATGGCTACACCTTC
>TRBJ1-3|TRBD1|-|TRBV15
CATSRDRGPGNTIYF
TGTGCCACCAGCAGGGACAGGGGGCCTGGAAACACCATATATTTT
>TRBJ1-2|TRBD1|-|TRBV6-5
CASRSQGTDGYTF
TGTGCCAGCAGGTCACAGGGGACGGATGGCTACACCTTC
>TRBJ2-5|TRBD2|once|TRBV15
CATSRETSGVSETQYF
TGTGCCACCAGCAGAGAGACTAGCGGGGTCTCCGAGACCCAGTACTTC
>TRBJ2-3|TRBD1|-|TRBV7-6
CASSYFGTGGTDTQYF
TGTGCCAGCAGCTACTTCGGGACAGGGGGCACAGATACGCAGTATTTT
>TRBJ2-3|-|-|TRBV2
CASSLSADTQYF
TGTGCCAGCAGCCTTAGCGCAGATACGCAGTATTTT
>TRBJ1-1|-|-|TRBV28
CASSLPRWGQAAEAFF
TGTGCCAGCAGCCTCCCCCGGTGGGGCCAAGCCGCTGAAGCTTTCTTT
>TRBJ1-5|-|once|TRBV6-5
CASSYRQAHQPQHF
TGTGCCAGCAGTTACCGTCAGGCCCACCAGCCCCAGCATTTT
>TRBJ1-5|-|-|TRBV3-1/TRBV3-2
CASSQGLFGNQPQHF
TGTGCCAGCAGCCAAGGTCTTTTTGGCAATCAGCCCCAGCATTTT
>TRBJ1-4|TRBD1|-|TRBV11-2
CASSPQGVNEKLFF
TGTGCCAGCAGCCCACAGGGGGTTAATGAAAAACTGTTTTTT
>TRBJ1-1|-|few|TRBV6-2/TRBV6-3
CASSHRVPLNTEAFF
TGTGCCAGCAGCCACAGGGTGCCCTTGAACACTGAAGCTTTCTTT
>TRBJ1-5|TRBD1|-|TRBV29-1
CSVGTGEGSPQHF
TGCAGCGTTGGGACAGGCGAGGGATCGCCCCAGCATTTT
>TRBJ2-1|TRBD2|-|TRBV5-1
CASSFGGFANEQFF
TGCGCCAGCAGCTTCGGGGGGTTCGCCAATGAGCAGTTCTTC
>TRBJ2-3|-|-|TRBV7-7
CASSLATGPTDTQYF
TGTGCCAGCAGCTTAGCCACGGGTCCCACAGATACGCAGTATTTT
>TRBJ1-1|-|medium-sized|TRBV5-6
CASSTTRGNTEAFF
TGTGCCAGCAGCACGACGAGAGGTAACACTGAAGCTTTCTTT
>TRBJ2-2|-|-|TRBV18
CASSPQRNTGELFF
TGTGCCAGCTCACCACAGAGGAACACCGGGGAGCTGTTTTTT
>TRBJ2-1|TRBD1|-|TRBV15
CATWRGSLDRVNNEQFF
TGTGCCACCTGGCGCGGTTCGCTGGACAGGGTAAACAATGAGCAGTTCTTC
>TRBJ2-7|TRBD1|-|TRBV19
CASSIGTGGYEQYF
TGTGCCAGTAGTATTGGGACAGGGGGCTACGAGCAGTACTTC
>TRBJ1-3|-|few|TRBV12-5
CASGLGQGSMAGNTIYF
TGTGCTAGTGGTTTGGGGCAGGGAAGTATGGCTGGAAACACCATATATTTT